This T cell receptor (beta chain) appears in the sequencing data of a study of Ad26.COV2.S vaccination and SARS-CoV-2 variants. Study in general: The vaccine Ad26.COV2.S was put into the muscle once, or twice with 56 days between.

Findings and limits, study-wide: Placebo recipients showed lower spike-specific TCR breadth than vaccinees. Substantial breadth in spike-specific CD8+ and CD4+ T cell responses was reportedly seen after vaccination.

With regard to this clone: Its target is unknown.

Described treatment: 15 to 20 received Ad26.COV2.S at low or high dose, single or two shots; 5 received placebo; per-sample allocation not given. Collection of the samples took place on day 63 after the first injection of vaccine or placebo. Clones were read by immunoSEQ multiplex PCR, and TCRdb kept only the in-frame ones, dropping some. The sample has about 400,000 clones; around nine tenths are singletons. The CDR3 loop spans 13 amino acids. CDR1 is MDHEN, CDR2 SYDVKM, per germline. V gave up 6 bases and J gave up 4 bases, with 12 bases separating them. The rearrangement joins TRBV28 to TRBJ1-1, with a possible D match to TRBD1 (6 bases). The TCR was taken from a person aged 18-65 years who received the Ad26.COV2.S COVID-19 vaccine or a placebo. Sequencing used peripheral blood, obtained in a trial of Ad26.COV2.S vaccine versus placebo. The CDR3 here is CASRQGIGTEAFF. The CDR3 DNA follows: TGTGCCAGCAGACAGGGTATCGGCACTGAAGCTTTCTTT.